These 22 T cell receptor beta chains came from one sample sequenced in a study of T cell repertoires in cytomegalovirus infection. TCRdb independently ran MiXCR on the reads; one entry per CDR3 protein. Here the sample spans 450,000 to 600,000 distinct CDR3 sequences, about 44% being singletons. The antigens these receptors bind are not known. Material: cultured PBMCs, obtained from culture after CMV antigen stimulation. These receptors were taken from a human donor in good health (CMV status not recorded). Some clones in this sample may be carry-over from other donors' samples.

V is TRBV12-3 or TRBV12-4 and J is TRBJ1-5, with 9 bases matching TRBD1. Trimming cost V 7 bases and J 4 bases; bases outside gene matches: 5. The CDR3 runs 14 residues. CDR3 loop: CASKGTGTNQPQHF. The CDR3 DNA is TGTGCCAGCAAGGGGACAGGGACTAATCAGCCCCAGCATTTT.

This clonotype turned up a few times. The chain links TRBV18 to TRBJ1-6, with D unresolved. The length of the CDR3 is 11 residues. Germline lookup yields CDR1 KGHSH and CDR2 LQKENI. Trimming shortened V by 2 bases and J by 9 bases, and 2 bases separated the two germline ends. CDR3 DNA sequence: TGTGCCAGCTCACCATGTTCACCCCTCCACTTT. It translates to CASSPCSPLHF.

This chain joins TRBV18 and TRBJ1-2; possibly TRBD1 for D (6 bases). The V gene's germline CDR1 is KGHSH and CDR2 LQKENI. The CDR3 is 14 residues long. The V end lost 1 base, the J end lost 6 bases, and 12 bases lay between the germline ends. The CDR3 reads CASSPLPDSDGYTF. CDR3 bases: TGTGCCAGCTCACCACTACCGGACAGCGATGGCTACACCTTC.

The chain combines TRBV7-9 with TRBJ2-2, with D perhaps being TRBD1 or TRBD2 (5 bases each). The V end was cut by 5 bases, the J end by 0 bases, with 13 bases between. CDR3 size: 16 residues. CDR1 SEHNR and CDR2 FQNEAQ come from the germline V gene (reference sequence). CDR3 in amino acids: CASSPRRGANTGELFF. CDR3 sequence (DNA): TGTGCCAGCAGCCCCCGACGAGGGGCGAACACCGGGGAGCTGTTTTTT. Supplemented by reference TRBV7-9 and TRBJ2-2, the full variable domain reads DTGVSQNPRHKITKRGQNVTFRCDPISEHNRLYWYRQTLGQGPEFLTYFQNEAQLEKSRLLSDRFSAERPKGSFSTLEIQRTEQGDSAMYLCASSPRRGANTGELFFGEGSRLTVL.

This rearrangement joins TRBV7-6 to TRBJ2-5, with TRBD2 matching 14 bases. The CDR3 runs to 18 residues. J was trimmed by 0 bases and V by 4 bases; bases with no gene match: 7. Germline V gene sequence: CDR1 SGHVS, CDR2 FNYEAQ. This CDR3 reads CASSSPGLAGGNQETQYF. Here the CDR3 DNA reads TGTGCCAGCAGCTCCCCCGGACTAGCGGGGGGCAACCAAGAGACCCAGTACTTC.

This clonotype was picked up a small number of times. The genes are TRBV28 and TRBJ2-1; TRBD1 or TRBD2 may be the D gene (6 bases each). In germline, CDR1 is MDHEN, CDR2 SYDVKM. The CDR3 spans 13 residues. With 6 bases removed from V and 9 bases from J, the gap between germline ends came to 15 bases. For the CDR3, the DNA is TGTGCCAGCAGCAAAGGGGGGTTTGGTGAGCAGTTCTTC. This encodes CASSKGGFGEQFF.

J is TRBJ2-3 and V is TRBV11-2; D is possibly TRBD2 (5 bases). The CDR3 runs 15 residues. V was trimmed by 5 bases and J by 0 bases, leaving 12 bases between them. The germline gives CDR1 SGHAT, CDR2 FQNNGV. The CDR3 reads CASSDRLTSTDTQYF. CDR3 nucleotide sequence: TGTGCCAGCAGCGACCGACTAACCAGCACAGATACGCAGTATTTT.

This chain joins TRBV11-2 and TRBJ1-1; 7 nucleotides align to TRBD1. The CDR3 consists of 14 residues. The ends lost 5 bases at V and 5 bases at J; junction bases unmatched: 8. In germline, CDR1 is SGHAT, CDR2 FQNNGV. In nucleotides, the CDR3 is TGTGCCAGCAGCCCTTTGCGGGGACAGACTGAAGCTTTCTTT. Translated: CASSPLRGQTEAFF.

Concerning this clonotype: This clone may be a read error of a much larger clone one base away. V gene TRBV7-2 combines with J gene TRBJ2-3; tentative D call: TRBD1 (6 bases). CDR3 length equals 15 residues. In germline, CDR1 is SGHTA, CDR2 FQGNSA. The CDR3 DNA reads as TGTGCCAGCAGCTTCACCGGGACACTGTTAGATACGCAGGATTTT. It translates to CASSFTGTLLDTQDF.

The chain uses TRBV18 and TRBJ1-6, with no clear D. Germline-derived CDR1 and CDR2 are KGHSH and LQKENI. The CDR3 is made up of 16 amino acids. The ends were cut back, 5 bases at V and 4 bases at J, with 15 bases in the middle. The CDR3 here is CASSTRPRRYNSPLHF. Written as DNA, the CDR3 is TGTGCCAGCTCAACCCGGCCCAGGCGGTATAATTCACCCCTCCACTTT.

CDR3 region: CASSPPDRANTEAFF. The CDR3 region has the DNA TGTGCCAGCAGTCCCCCGGACAGGGCGAACACTGAAGCTTTCTTT. The chain carries TRBV28 and TRBJ1-1; 8 bases are shared with TRBD1. In germline, CDR1 is MDHEN, CDR2 SYDVKM. Unmatched junction bases numbered 6, after V lost 5 bases and J lost 1 base. The CDR3 has 15 amino acids.

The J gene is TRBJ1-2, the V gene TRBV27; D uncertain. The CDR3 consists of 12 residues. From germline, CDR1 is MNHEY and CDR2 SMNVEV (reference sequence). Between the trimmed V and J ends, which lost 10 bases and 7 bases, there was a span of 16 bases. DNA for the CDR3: TGTGCCATAAAAGGGTCGGGGAGTGGCTACACCTTC. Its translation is CAIKGSGSGYTF.

CDR3 DNA: TGCGCCAGCAGCCAAGAGGGGGTACCCGGGCGCGAGCAGTACTTC. Its protein product is CASSQEGVPGREQYF. The rearrangement uses TRBV4-1 and TRBJ2-7; D tentatively fits TRBD1 or TRBD2 (5 bases each). Trimming shortened V by 0 bases and J by 6 bases, and 15 bases separated the two germline ends. This CDR3 region has 15 residues. The germline V gene has CDR1 MGHRA and CDR2 YSYEKL.

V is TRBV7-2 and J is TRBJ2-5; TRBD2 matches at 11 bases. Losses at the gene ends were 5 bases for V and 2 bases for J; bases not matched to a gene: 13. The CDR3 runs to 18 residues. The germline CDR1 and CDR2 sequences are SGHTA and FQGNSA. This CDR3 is CASSLYPRTSGLQETQYF. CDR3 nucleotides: TGTGCCAGCAGCCTTTACCCGAGGACTAGCGGGCTACAAGAGACCCAGTACTTC.

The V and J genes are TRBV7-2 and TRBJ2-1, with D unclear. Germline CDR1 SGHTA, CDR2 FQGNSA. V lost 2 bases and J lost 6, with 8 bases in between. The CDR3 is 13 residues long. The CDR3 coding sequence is TGTGCCAGCAGCTTACCCCTACTCAATGAGCAGTTCTTC. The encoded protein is CASSLPLLNEQFF. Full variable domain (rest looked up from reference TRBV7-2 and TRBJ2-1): GAGVSQSPSNKVTEKGKDVELRCDPISGHTALYWYRQSLGQGLEFLIYFQGNSAPDKSGLPSDRFSAERTGGSVSTLTIQRTQQEDSAVYLCASSLPLLNEQFFGPGTRLTVL.

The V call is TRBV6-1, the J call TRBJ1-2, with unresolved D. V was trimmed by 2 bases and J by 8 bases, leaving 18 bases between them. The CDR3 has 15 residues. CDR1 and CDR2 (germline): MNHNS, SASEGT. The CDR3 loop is CASSELDTAIAGYTF. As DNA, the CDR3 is TGTGCCAGCAGTGAACTTGACACAGCGATTGCAGGCTACACCTTC.

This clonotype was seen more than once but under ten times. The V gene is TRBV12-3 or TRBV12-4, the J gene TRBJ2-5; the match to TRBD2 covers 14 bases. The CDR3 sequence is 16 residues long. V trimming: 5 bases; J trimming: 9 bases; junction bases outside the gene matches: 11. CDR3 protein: CASSIGTSGGFLAQYF. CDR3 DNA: TGTGCCAGCAGTATAGGGACTAGCGGGGGCTTCTTGGCCCAGTACTTC.

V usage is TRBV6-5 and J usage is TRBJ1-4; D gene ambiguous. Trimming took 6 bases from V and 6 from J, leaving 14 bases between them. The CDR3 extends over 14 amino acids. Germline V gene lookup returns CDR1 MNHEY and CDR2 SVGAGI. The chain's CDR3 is CASRRGGSDEKLFF. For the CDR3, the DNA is TGTGCCAGCAGACGGGGTGGATCGGATGAAAAACTGTTTTTT.

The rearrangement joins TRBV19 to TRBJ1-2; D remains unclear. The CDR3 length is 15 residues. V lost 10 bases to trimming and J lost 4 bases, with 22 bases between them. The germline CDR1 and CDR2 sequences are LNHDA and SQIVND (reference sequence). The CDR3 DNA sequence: TGTGCCACCAAAACGCGAGGAGCTCGAGGCTATGGCTACACCTTC. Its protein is CATKTRGARGYGYTF.

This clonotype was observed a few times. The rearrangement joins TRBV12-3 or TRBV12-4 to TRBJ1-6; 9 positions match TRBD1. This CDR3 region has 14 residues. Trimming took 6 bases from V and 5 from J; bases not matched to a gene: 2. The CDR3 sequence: CASSRDRDNSPLHF. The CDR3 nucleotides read TGTGCCAGCAGCCGGGACAGGGATAATTCACCCCTCCACTTT.

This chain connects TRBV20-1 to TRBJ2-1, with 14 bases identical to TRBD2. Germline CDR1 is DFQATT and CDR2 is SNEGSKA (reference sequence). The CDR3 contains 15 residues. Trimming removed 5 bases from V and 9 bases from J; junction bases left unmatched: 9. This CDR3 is CSAEPGLAGVGEQFF. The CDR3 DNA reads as TGCAGTGCTGAACCGGGACTAGCGGGAGTTGGTGAGCAGTTCTTC.

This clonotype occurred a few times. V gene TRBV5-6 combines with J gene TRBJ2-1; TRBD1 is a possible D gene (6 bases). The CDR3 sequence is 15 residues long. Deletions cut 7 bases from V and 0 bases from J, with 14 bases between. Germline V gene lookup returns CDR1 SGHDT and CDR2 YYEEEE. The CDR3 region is CASGWGLSSYNEQFF. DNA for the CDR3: TGTGCCAGCGGGTGGGGGCTAAGCTCCTACAATGAGCAGTTCTTC.